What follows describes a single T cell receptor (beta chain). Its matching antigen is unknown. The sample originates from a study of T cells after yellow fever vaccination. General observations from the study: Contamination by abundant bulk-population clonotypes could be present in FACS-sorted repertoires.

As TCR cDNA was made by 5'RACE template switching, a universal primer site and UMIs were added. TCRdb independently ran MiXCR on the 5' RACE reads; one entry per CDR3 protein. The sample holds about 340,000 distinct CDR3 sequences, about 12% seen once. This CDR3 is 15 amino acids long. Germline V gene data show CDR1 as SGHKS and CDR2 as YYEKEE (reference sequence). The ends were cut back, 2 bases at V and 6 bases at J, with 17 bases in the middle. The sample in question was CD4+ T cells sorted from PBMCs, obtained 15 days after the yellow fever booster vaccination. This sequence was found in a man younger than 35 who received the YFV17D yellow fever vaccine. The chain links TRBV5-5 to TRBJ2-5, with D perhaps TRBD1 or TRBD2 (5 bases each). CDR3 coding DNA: TGTGCCAGCAGCTTATACGGGGACGCTGGCAAGACCCAGTACTTC. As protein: CASSLYGDAGKTQYF.